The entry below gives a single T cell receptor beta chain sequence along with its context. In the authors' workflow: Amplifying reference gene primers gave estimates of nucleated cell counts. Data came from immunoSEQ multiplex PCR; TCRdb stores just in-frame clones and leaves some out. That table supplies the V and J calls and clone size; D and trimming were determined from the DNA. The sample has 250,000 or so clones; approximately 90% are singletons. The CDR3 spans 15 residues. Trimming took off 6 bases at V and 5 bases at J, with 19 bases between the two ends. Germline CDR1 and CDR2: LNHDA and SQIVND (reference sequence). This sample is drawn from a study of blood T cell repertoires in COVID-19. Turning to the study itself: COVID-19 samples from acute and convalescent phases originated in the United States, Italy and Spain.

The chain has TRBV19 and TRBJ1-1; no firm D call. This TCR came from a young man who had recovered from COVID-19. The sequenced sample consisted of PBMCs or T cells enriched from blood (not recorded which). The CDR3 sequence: CASSPGRVKRTEAFF. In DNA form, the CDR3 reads TGTGCCAGTAGCCCTGGGAGGGTCAAGAGGACTGAAGCTTTCTTT.